The 17 T cell receptor beta chains given below trace back to one sample, sequenced in a study of blood T cell repertoires in COVID-19. Sequencing was performed with immunoSEQ multiplex PCR; in TCRdb, only in-frame clones are kept and a portion is missing. The sample lists approximately 120,000 clones; roughly three quarters were seen once. The sequenced sample consisted of peripheral blood. All receptors come from a man aged 35-49 years with active or convalescent COVID-19.

The chain uses TRBV19 and TRBJ2-3; 8 bases align to TRBD1. Germline V CDR1 and CDR2: LNHDA, SQIVND (reference sequence). J lost 1 base, V lost 5 bases, and 5 bases had no gene match. This CDR3 contains 15 residues. The CDR3 nucleotides read TGTGCCAGTAGTGTCCCGACAGGGGGCACAGATACGCAGTATTTT. Translated: CASSVPTGGTDTQYF. Combining the CDR3 with reference TRBV19 and TRBJ2-3 gives the whole variable domain DGGITQSPKYLFRKEGQNVTLSCEQNLNHDAMYWYRQDPGQGLRLIYYSQIVNDFQKGDIAEGYSVSREKKESFPLTVTSAQKNPTAFYLCASSVPTGGTDTQYFGPGTRLTVL.

This chain uses TRBV2 with TRBJ1-1; D possibly corresponds to TRBD1 (5 bases). Trimming left V 6 bases short and J 8 bases short, with 10 bases between. Germline V lookup: CDR1 SNHLY, CDR2 FYNNEI. This CDR3 has 11 amino acids. CDR3 bases: TGTGCCAGCAGGGGGGGGAGGGAAGCTTTCTTT. Translation: CASRGGREAFF.

V usage is TRBV3-1 (or the pseudogene TRBV3-2) and J usage is TRBJ2-6, with D maybe TRBD1 (5 bases). Trimming removed 2 bases at V and 1 base at J, with 9 bases between. The germline V gene encodes CDR1 LGHDT and CDR2 YNNKEL (reference sequence). The CDR3 is 16 amino acids. For the CDR3, the DNA is TGTGCCAGCAGCCAACAGGGTGGGTCTGGGGCCAACGTCCTGACTTTC. Its protein is CASSQQGGSGANVLTF.

The chain couples TRBV24-1 to TRBJ2-1, with D possibly being TRBD2 (7 bases). Germline CDR1 and CDR2: KGHDR and SFDVKD. The CDR3 loop spans 15 amino acids. V lost 1 base and J 6 bases, leaving 12 bases between the germline ends. The CDR3 DNA is TGTGCCACCAGTGATTTTGGCGGGGGCCCCAATGAGCAGTTCTTC. Encoded protein: CATSDFGGGPNEQFF.

The DNA of the CDR3 is TGCGCCAGCAGGAGGGGCCAGGGGGCGATTCCTAACTATGGCTACACCTTC. The encoded protein is CASRRGQGAIPNYGYTF. The V and J genes are TRBV4-1 and TRBJ1-2; 8 bases are shared with TRBD1. CDR1 and CDR2 from the germline V gene are MGHRA and YSYEKL. V dropped 6 bases and J dropped 0; count of bases not matched to a gene: 12. The CDR3 length is 17 residues.

The chain links TRBV12-3 or TRBV12-4 to TRBJ1-1; 7 nucleotides agree with TRBD1. The CDR3 contains 13 residues. The J segment lost 7 bases and the V segment lost 3 bases, leaving 5 bases of the junction unmatched. The CDR3 spells CASSFWGTDEAFF. As DNA, the CDR3 is TGTGCCAGCAGTTTCTGGGGGACAGATGAAGCTTTCTTT.

The V gene is TRBV14, the J gene TRBJ1-6, with D unresolved. Germline V gene data show CDR1 as SGHDN and CDR2 as FVKESK. CDR3 length: 17 residues. Trimming left V 2 bases short and J 0 bases short, with 11 bases between. The DNA of the CDR3 is TGTGCCAGCAGCCAACCTCATGGGAGCTCCTATAATTCACCCCTCCACTTT. It translates to CASSQPHGSSYNSPLHF.

This clone showed up just once. The chain is built from TRBV5-1 and TRBJ2-2, with 14 positions matching TRBD2. CDR1 SGHRS and CDR2 YFSETQ come from the germline V gene. The CDR3 has 17 residues. Trimming took 6 bases from V and 3 from J; bases not matched to a gene: 7. CDR3 DNA sequence: TGCGCCAGCACCGGGACTAGCGGGAGACTTGACACCGGGGAGCTGTTTTTT. It is translated as CASTGTSGRLDTGELFF. The variable domain in full, completed from reference TRBV5-1 and TRBJ2-2, reads KAGVTQTPRYLIKTRGQQVTLSCSPISGHRSVSWYQQTPGQGLQFLFEYFSETQRNKGNFPGRFSGRQFSNSRSEMNVSTLELGDSALYLCASTGTSGRLDTGELFFGEGSRLTVL.

This clone was recorded once. The chain carries TRBV27 and TRBJ2-3, with D possibly TRBD2 on 5 matching bases. The CDR3 runs to 15 residues. Germline assignment: CDR1 MNHEY and CDR2 SMNVEV (reference sequence). V was shortened by 6 bases and J by 3 bases, with 16 bases between the two germline ends. The CDR3 sequence is CASRPLVRATDTQYF. The CDR3 nucleotides are TGTGCCAGCAGGCCACTAGTTCGGGCGACAGATACGCAGTATTTT.

The J gene is TRBJ2-7, the V gene TRBV11-2, with a possible D match to TRBD2 (5 bases). The germline V gene has CDR1 SGHAT and CDR2 FQNNGV. Trimming shortened V by 0 bases and J by 2 bases, and 14 bases separated the two germline ends. The CDR3 has 16 amino acids. The CDR3 sequence is CASSLDKGLTTYEQYF. CDR3 nucleotide sequence: TGTGCCAGCAGCTTAGATAAAGGACTTACCACCTACGAGCAGTACTTC.

The V gene is TRBV3-1 (or the pseudogene TRBV3-2), the J gene TRBJ2-7; a weak D match, TRBD1 (5 bases). V lost 0 bases to trimming and J lost 5 bases, with 14 bases between them. The CDR3 has 15 residues. From germline, CDR1 is LGHDT and CDR2 YNNKEL (reference sequence). The CDR3 is CASSQDSRVTHEQYF. Here the CDR3 DNA reads TGTGCCAGCAGCCAAGATAGCAGGGTCACCCACGAGCAGTACTTC.

The chain couples TRBV7-7 to TRBJ2-2; D not resolved. The germline gives CDR1 SSHAT, CDR2 FNYEAQ (reference sequence). This CDR3 has 16 amino acids. V lost 5 bases to trimming and J lost 0 bases, with 13 bases between them. CDR3 in DNA: TGTGCCAGCAGCCCTTTCCTGCACACGAACACCGGGGAGCTGTTTTTT. Protein product: CASSPFLHTNTGELFF.

The chain recombines TRBV29-1 with TRBJ1-6, with 8 bases that match TRBD1. The CDR3 is 14 residues long. The V segment lost 5 bases and the J segment 4 bases; nucleotides outside the gene matches: 4. Looked up from germline, CDR1 is SQVTM and CDR2 is ANQGSEA. Here the CDR3 reads CSVLTGGYNSPLHF. CDR3 nucleotide sequence: TGCAGCGTTTTAACAGGGGGATATAATTCACCCCTCCACTTT.

This clone was seen a few times. The rearrangement uses TRBV14 and TRBJ1-1, with D possibly TRBD1 on 6 matching bases. CDR1 is SGHDN, CDR2 FVKESK, per germline. Trimming cost V 3 bases and J 5 bases, with 10 bases left between them. The CDR3 is made up of 13 amino acids. This chain's CDR3 is CASSQGAFTEAFF. CDR3 coding DNA: TGTGCCAGCAGCCAGGGGGCCTTTACTGAAGCTTTCTTT.

The chain carries TRBV19 and TRBJ1-2; maybe TRBD1 (6 bases). This CDR3 is built from 12 residues. Germline V gene data show CDR1 as LNHDA and CDR2 as SQIVND (reference sequence). The germline V and J ends were trimmed by 10 bases and 2 bases, with 11 bases remaining between them. This CDR3 is CATKTGNYGYTF. In DNA, the CDR3 is TGTGCCACAAAGACAGGAAACTATGGCTACACCTTC.

The chain links TRBV10-3 to TRBJ1-1, with D hard to call. V dropped 7 bases and J dropped 3 bases, with 12 bases sitting between them. The CDR3 length is 13 residues. Germline-derived CDR1 and CDR2 are ENHRY and SYGVKD. CDR3 nucleotide sequence: TGTGCCATCAAGAGGGAGGCCCACACTGAAGCTTTCTTT. It yields the protein CAIKREAHTEAFF.

CDR3 protein: CASSPRSQGSNSPLHF. CDR3 DNA sequence: TGTGCCAGCAGCCCCCGGTCCCAGGGGTCTAATTCACCCCTCCACTTT. The chain is built from TRBV9 and TRBJ1-6; weak D call: TRBD1 (6 bases). The CDR3 runs 16 residues. In germline, CDR1 is SGDLS, CDR2 YYNGEE. The V end lost 4 bases, the J end lost 6 bases, and 17 bases lay between the germline ends.